Listed here are 20 T cell receptor beta chains from one sample, sequenced in a study of regulatory T cells in long-lasting Graves disease. Indicated time point: newly diagnosed GD, antithyroid drugs for less than 3 months. TCR sequences were obtained from RNA taken from PBMCs. Building the TCR beta libraries relied on iRepertoire HTBI primers, and CDR3 regions underwent Arm-PCR. TCRdb processed the multiplex PCR reads anew with MiXCR; each CDR3 protein has one entry. Among some 490,000 distinct CDR3 sequences listed, 12% were seen once. The same specimen was also included in a second study, on T cells in Graves' hyperthyroidism and ophthalmopathy.

Material: peripheral blood mononuclear cells (PBMCs), obtained at new diagnosis, from a patient treated with antithyroid drugs. These receptors originate from a woman in her twenties or thirties with Graves disease.

This clonotype was detected ten times or more. The chain links TRBV6-2 or TRBV6-3 to TRBJ1-1; D gene ambiguous. CDR1 MNHEY and CDR2 SVGEGT come from the germline V gene. The CDR3 has 13 amino acids. V was pared by 8 bases and J by 0 bases, with 10 bases between. For the CDR3, the DNA is TGTGCCAGCGAAACTAGGATGAACACTGAAGCTTTCTTT. Translation gives CASETRMNTEAFF.

The chain combines TRBV9 with TRBJ1-3; D not certain. This CDR3 region has 14 residues. Germline V lookup: CDR1 SGDLS, CDR2 YYNGEE. The V end lost 3 bases, the J end lost 0 bases, and 7 bases lay between the germline ends. The CDR3 region has the DNA TGTGCCAGCAGCGCCGAGAGCTCTGGAAACACCATATATTTT. It is translated as CASSAESSGNTIYF.

In this sample, this clonotype turned up many times. This chain joins TRBV20-1 and TRBJ2-3; possible D gene TRBD2, 6 bases. The CDR3 runs to 13 residues. V gave up 6 bases and J gave up 4 bases, with 14 bases separating them. Germline CDR1 is DFQATT and CDR2 is SNEGSKA (reference sequence). In DNA form, the CDR3 reads TGCAGTGCCACTAGCCCTAGCCCAGATACGCAGTATTTT. This translates into CSATSPSPDTQYF.

The table lists this clonotype with a few counts. V usage is TRBV19 and J usage is TRBJ1-1, with 7 bases that match TRBD1. The CDR3 is made up of 13 amino acids. Germline V gives CDR1 LNHDA, CDR2 SQIVND (reference sequence). V lost 2 bases, J lost 8 bases, and 5 bases stayed unmatched. The chain's CDR3 is CASSIIRGAEAFF. In DNA, the CDR3 is TGTGCCAGTAGTATAATCAGGGGGGCCGAAGCTTTCTTT. The full variable domain, in which reference TRBV19 and TRBJ1-1 provide the parts outside the CDR3, is DGGITQSPKYLFRKEGQNVTLSCEQNLNHDAMYWYRQDPGQGLRLIYYSQIVNDFQKGDIAEGYSVSREKKESFPLTVTSAQKNPTAFYLCASSIIRGAEAFFGQGTRLTVV.

This clonotype showed up many times. This rearrangement joins TRBV20-1 to TRBJ2-1, with 11 bases lining up with TRBD2. The CDR3 sequence is 15 residues long. Germline trimming cut 4 bases from V and 7 bases from J; bases unmatched to any gene: 9. CDR1 and CDR2 from the germline V gene are DFQATT and SNEGSKA (reference sequence). The CDR3 sequence: CSATPPSGRRNEQFF. DNA of the CDR3: TGCAGTGCTACACCTCCTAGCGGGAGGCGTAATGAGCAGTTCTTC.

A few counts support this clonotype. V and J are TRBV5-6 and TRBJ2-7; D might be TRBD1 or TRBD2, each matching 5 bases. The CDR3 consists of 14 residues. V lost 3 bases to trimming and J lost 3 bases, with 13 bases between them. Germline CDR1 SGHDT, CDR2 YYEEEE. The CDR3 reads CASSSRDGNYEQYF. In DNA, the CDR3 is TGTGCCAGCAGCTCCCGGGACGGTAACTACGAGCAGTACTTC.

This clonotype was seen a handful of times. This rearrangement joins TRBV7-9 to TRBJ2-6; no clear D gene. Germline loops: CDR1 SEHNR, CDR2 FQNEAQ (reference sequence). The CDR3 totals 15 residues. V was trimmed by 4 bases and J by 0 bases, leaving 7 bases between them. The CDR3: CASSSRASGANVLTF. The CDR3 nucleotides are TGTGCCAGCAGCTCACGGGCCTCTGGGGCCAACGTCCTGACTTTC.

This clonotype appeared many times. The rearrangement links TRBV20-1 to TRBJ2-2, with D uncertain. In germline, CDR1 is DFQATT, CDR2 SNEGSKA (reference sequence). With 0 bases removed from V and 1 base from J, the gap between germline ends came to 9 bases. The CDR3 is 15 residues long. CDR3 DNA sequence: TGCAGTGCTAGAGACCAGGTTAAGAACACCGGGGAGCTGTTTTTT. Amino acids: CSARDQVKNTGELFF.

The DNA of the CDR3 is TGTGCCAGCAGACGGAGACAGGGAAATCAGCCCCAGCATTTT. It specifies CASRRRQGNQPQHF. The chain carries TRBV6-2 or TRBV6-3 and TRBJ1-5; TRBD1 matches at 7 bases. Trimming took 6 bases from V and 4 from J; bases not matched to a gene: 6. Germline assignment: CDR1 MNHEY and CDR2 SVGEGT. This CDR3 comprises 14 residues.

This clonotype was recorded many times. The V call is TRBV7-9, the J call TRBJ2-3; a possible D gene is TRBD2 (6 bases). This CDR3 is 15 amino acids long. Deletions cut 0 bases from V and 1 base from J, with 8 bases between. Germline V gene lookup returns CDR1 SEHNR and CDR2 FQNEAQ (reference sequence). DNA of the CDR3: TGTGCCAGCAGCTTAGCTCGCGGGGGCACAGATACGCAGTATTTT. Its translation: CASSLARGGTDTQYF. The full variable domain, with the rest looked up from reference TRBV7-9 and TRBJ2-3, is DTGVSQNPRHKITKRGQNVTFRCDPISEHNRLYWYRQTLGQGPEFLTYFQNEAQLEKSRLLSDRFSAERPKGSFSTLEIQRTEQGDSAMYLCASSLARGGTDTQYFGPGTRLTVL.

V usage is TRBV9 and J usage is TRBJ1-2; 7 positions match TRBD1. Germline lookup yields CDR1 SGDLS and CDR2 YYNGEE. This CDR3 is 12 amino acids long. With V trimmed by 7 bases and J by 3 bases, 3 bases remained unmatched. DNA of the CDR3: TGTGCCAGCGGGACAGACTACTATGGCTACACCTTC. This codes for CASGTDYYGYTF.

This clonotype was seen only a few times. This rearrangement joins TRBV19 to TRBJ2-3, with D perhaps matching TRBD1 or TRBD2 (6 bases each). Germline-derived CDR1 and CDR2 are LNHDA and SQIVND (reference sequence). The CDR3 spans 15 residues. V shed 3 bases and J shed 3 bases, with 13 bases lying between them. In DNA form, the CDR3 reads TGTGCCAGTAGTATCGGGGGCAGGCTTACAGATACGCAGTATTTT. It encodes CASSIGGRLTDTQYF. Combining the CDR3 with reference TRBV19 and TRBJ2-3 gives the whole variable domain DGGITQSPKYLFRKEGQNVTLSCEQNLNHDAMYWYRQDPGQGLRLIYYSQIVNDFQKGDIAEGYSVSREKKESFPLTVTSAQKNPTAFYLCASSIGGRLTDTQYFGPGTRLTVL.

This clonotype was observed many times. V gene TRBV19 combines with J gene TRBJ1-5; possible D gene TRBD1, 5 bases. CDR3 length: 14 amino acids. Germline CDR1 and CDR2: LNHDA and SQIVND (reference sequence). V was pared by 3 bases and J by 2 bases, with 8 bases between. The CDR3 loop is CASSIRDGNQPQHF. CDR3 nucleotide sequence: TGTGCCAGTAGTATCCGGGACGGCAATCAGCCCCAGCATTTT.

This clonotype has a handful of counts. V gene TRBV6-5 combines with J gene TRBJ2-7, with 7 bases that match TRBD1. Germline V gene lookup returns CDR1 MNHEY and CDR2 SVGAGI. CDR3 size: 15 residues. The junction had 10 bases not matched to a gene; V was cut back by 4 bases and J by 4 bases. This chain's CDR3 is CASSSPKGAKYEQYF. The CDR3 DNA reads as TGTGCCAGCAGTTCCCCCAAGGGGGCGAAGTACGAGCAGTACTTC.

The table lists this clonotype with many counts. The chain couples TRBV6-2 or TRBV6-3 to TRBJ1-4; 8 bases match TRBD1. The junction had 14 bases not matched to a gene; V was cut back by 6 bases and J by 5 bases. The germline V gene encodes CDR1 MNHEY and CDR2 SVGEGT. CDR3 length: 17 residues. CDR3 sequence: CASRRRQGPQGNEKLFF. In nucleotides, the CDR3 is TGTGCCAGCAGGAGAAGACAGGGGCCACAAGGAAATGAAAAACTGTTTTTT.

This clonotype was recorded many times. The chain carries TRBV6-2 or TRBV6-3 and TRBJ1-5; 10 bases match TRBD1. The CDR3 has 17 amino acids. CDR1 is MNHEY, CDR2 SVGEGT, per germline. V trimming: 2 bases; J trimming: 7 bases; junction bases outside the gene matches: 11. In DNA, the CDR3 is TGTGCCAGCAGTTACGCCTCCGGGACAGGGGACCAGCAGCCCCAGCATTTT. Protein: CASSYASGTGDQQPQHF.

In its sample, this clonotype was seen many times. The chain is built from TRBV2 and TRBJ2-3, with D tentatively TRBD2 (6 bases). The V end lost 4 bases, the J end lost 0 bases, and 14 bases lay between the germline ends. Germline lookup yields CDR1 SNHLY and CDR2 FYNNEI. The CDR3 totals 16 residues. The CDR3 DNA reads TGTGCCAGCAGTGCTTTAGCGGAACTAAGCACAGATACGCAGTATTTT. Amino acid sequence: CASSALAELSTDTQYF. Full variable domain (missing parts from reference TRBV2 and TRBJ2-3): EPEVTQTPSHQVTQMGQEVILRCVPISNHLYFYWYRQILGQKVEFLVSFYNNEISEKSEIFDDQFSVERPDGSNFTLKIRSTKLEDSAMYFCASSALAELSTDTQYFGPGTRLTVL.

This clonotype was seen ten or more times. CDR3 in DNA: TGTGCCAGCAGCTTGGCGAACGAATTCCCGGGACAGGGAGGGGAGACCCAGTACTTC. It yields the protein CASSLANEFPGQGGETQYF. This chain connects TRBV5-8 to TRBJ2-5; 9 positions agree with TRBD1. Germline CDR1 and CDR2: SGHTS and YDEGEE. The CDR3 contains 19 residues. The V segment lost 0 bases and the J segment 5 bases; nucleotides outside the gene matches: 17.

This clonotype was recorded only once. The rearrangement links TRBV6-1 to TRBJ1-2; TRBD1 matches at 8 bases. This CDR3 region has 12 residues. Germline V gives CDR1 MNHNS, CDR2 SASEGT. V gave up 6 bases and J gave up 7 bases; unmatched junction bases: 4. The CDR3 sequence: CASRSGGSGYTF. The CDR3 DNA is TGTGCCAGCAGATCAGGGGGCAGTGGCTACACCTTC.

This clonotype was detected ten times or more. The chain has TRBV3-1 and TRBJ2-7; D uncertain. Deletions cut 4 bases from V and 4 bases from J, with 8 bases between. This CDR3 spans 12 amino acids. The germline CDR1 and CDR2 sequences are LGHDT and YNNKEL (reference sequence). The CDR3 region has the DNA TGTGCCAGCAGCCCTCTTCCTTACGAGCAGTACTTC. Translation gives CASSPLPYEQYF.